This T cell receptor beta chain was captured by sequencing in a study of T cells after yellow fever vaccination. Overall study context: It was SMART-Seq v4 Ultra Low Input that prepared the fractions with low cell numbers.

It was through 5'RACE template switching that TCR cDNA was made, with a universal primer site and UMIs added. TCRdb independently ran MiXCR on the 5' RACE reads; one entry per CDR3 protein. The sample has about 300,000 distinct CDR3 sequences; roughly 7% are singletons. In its sample, this clonotype was seen a few times. Its cognate antigen is unknown. CDR1 is SNHLY, CDR2 FYNNEI, per germline. The CDR3 consists of 13 residues. V gave up 6 bases and J gave up 7 bases; unmatched junction bases: 8. Whole-study findings and limits: Boosting was followed by the reappearance of most primary-vaccination clones (just under 97% CD4, about 88% CD8).

Sequenced material: PBMCs, taken more than 35 days after the first yellow fever vaccination. This receptor was obtained from a man younger than 30 who received the YFV17D yellow fever vaccine. The genes are TRBV2 and TRBJ2-7; 8 bases align to TRBD1. For the CDR3, the DNA is TGTGCCAGCAGCGCTAGACAGGGGTTGGAGCAGTACGTC. It yields the protein CASSARQGLEQYV.